This record covers a single TCR beta chain. Its antigen is currently unknown. A single base separates this from a much larger clone, so it may be a read error. Germline V lookup: CDR1 SNHLY, CDR2 FYNNEI. This CDR3 contains 15 residues. Primers used in a second PCR of roughly 7 to 11 cycles were a sample-barcoded 5' primer and a J-beta primer mix. A template-switch adaptor with 12 random nucleotides tagged each cDNA molecule. TCRdb reanalysed the 5' RACE reads using MiXCR and keeps one entry per CDR3 protein. The table lists about 1.5 million distinct CDR3 sequences, approximately 42% of them singletons. The sample comes from a study of blood T cells in healthy people across ages. Study-level results: Naive and antigen-experienced cells were not separated, limiting conclusive comparison. Diversity estimated from one million T cells was considered an underestimate.

With each sample, at least 5 micrograms of total RNA were extracted. The receptor was derived from a woman under 30 in good health. Sequencing used blood. The rearrangement links TRBV2 to TRBJ2-1, with D hard to call. The J call may be incorrect, as the DNA end agrees better with TRBJ2-7. Here the CDR3 reads CASSETQSSYNEQYF. The CDR3 DNA is TGTGCCAGCAGTGAGACTCAGAGCTCCTACAATGAGCAGTACTTC.